Reported below is one TCR beta chain. The sample originates from a study of blood T cell repertoires in COVID-19. The wider study: There were acute and convalescent COVID-19 samples, and they came from the United States, Italy and Spain. Sample material is recorded as cDNA or gDNA derived from T cells, B-cell-depleted T cells, or PBMCs.

The ends were cut back, 5 bases at V and 5 bases at J, with 20 bases in the middle. This CDR3 spans 16 amino acids. Germline CDR1 and CDR2: SGHTA and FQGTGA. Source study methods: Reference gene primers were amplified, and this amplification served to estimate nucleated cell counts. Only in-frame clones appear in the TCRdb table, and some are missing; sequencing was by immunoSEQ multiplex PCR. The DNA gave D and trimming, while V, J and clone size come from that table. The sample has 250,000 to 300,000 clones, 80% to 85% seen once; the top ten hold around 3.2%. Input material: peripheral blood. The chain uses TRBV7-3 and TRBJ2-3; possibly TRBD2 for D (6 bases). The receptor was derived from a woman in her fifties or sixties with active or convalescent COVID-19. CDR3 coding DNA: TGTGCCAGCAGCGTCCAGGGACCCGTGGGGGGAGATACGCAGTATTTT. Its protein product is CASSVQGPVGGDTQYF.